This T cell receptor (beta chain) was captured by sequencing in a study of T cells in Graves' hyperthyroidism and ophthalmopathy. Overall study results and limits: Ophthalmopathy could be told apart from stable hyperthyroidism with a 13 V-J model. Within blood appeared most thyroid clonotypes that had expanded above 0.001.

This clonotype was detected ten times or more. What it recognizes is unknown. Germline V gene sequence: CDR1 MNHNS, CDR2 SASEGT. The V end was cut by 7 bases, the J end by 6 bases, with 13 bases between. This CDR3 has 13 amino acids. RNA transcripts gave rise to amplified TCR beta CDR3 regions. The TCR CDR3 first-round RT-PCR relied on the HTBI primer set. A single record per CDR3 protein comes from TCRdb applying MiXCR to the multiplex PCR reads. Found here are roughly 200,000 distinct CDR3 sequences, 17% of them singletons; the top ten hold 40% to 65%. PBMCs stemmed from more than 7.5 ml fresh peripheral blood.

The specimen sequenced was blood. The chain uses TRBV6-1 and TRBJ2-1; D unresolved. The receptor's source is a woman aged 50 to 65 with Graves' hyperthyroidism. CDR3 amino acids: CASKHRTTNEQFF. CDR3 sequence (DNA): TGTGCCAGCAAACACAGAACAACCAATGAGCAGTTCTTC.